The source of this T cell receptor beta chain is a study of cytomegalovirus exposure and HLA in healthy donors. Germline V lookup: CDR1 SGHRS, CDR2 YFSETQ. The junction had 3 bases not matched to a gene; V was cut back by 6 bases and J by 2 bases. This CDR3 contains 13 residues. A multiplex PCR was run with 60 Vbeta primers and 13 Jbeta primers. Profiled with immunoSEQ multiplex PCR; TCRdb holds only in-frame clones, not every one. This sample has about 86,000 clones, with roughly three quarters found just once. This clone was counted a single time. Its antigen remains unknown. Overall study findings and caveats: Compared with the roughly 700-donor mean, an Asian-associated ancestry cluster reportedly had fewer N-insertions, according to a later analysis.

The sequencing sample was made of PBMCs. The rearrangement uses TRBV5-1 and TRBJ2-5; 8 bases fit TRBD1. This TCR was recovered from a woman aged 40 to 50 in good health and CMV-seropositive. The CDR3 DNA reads TGCGCCAGCAACAGGGGGGATCAAGAGACCCAGTACTTC. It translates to CASNRGDQETQYF.